This paragraph reports one T cell receptor (beta chain). This sample was included in a study of cytomegalovirus exposure and HLA in healthy donors. Researchers ran the PCR with 60 Vbeta and 13 Jbeta primers. Repertoires were generated with immunoSEQ multiplex PCR, while TCRdb's copy carries only in-frame clones and drops some. The repertoire holds more than 60,000 clones, under 85% seen once, with roughly 5% in the top ten. Trimming removed 4 bases at V and 8 bases at J, with 15 bases between. The germline V gene encodes CDR1 WSHSY and CDR2 SAAADI. The CDR3 has 15 residues. The chain couples TRBV10-2 to TRBJ1-6; D ambiguous. The source material was PBMCs. This sequence originates from a male donor in good health and CMV-seropositive. The CDR3 region has the DNA TGCGCCAGCAGTGCCCCTACCACGGGTGATTCACCCCTCCACTTT. Protein: CASSAPTTGDSPLHF.